This T cell receptor (beta chain) was sequenced in a study of blood T cell repertoires in COVID-19. Assay: immunoSEQ multiplex PCR; the TCRdb copy retains only in-frame clones and omits some. The sample has fewer than 200,000 clones, about 92% seen once. In Seattle, patients joined the study during active infection and were tracked longitudinally. CDR3 size: 16 residues. Germline V gives CDR1 KGHSH, CDR2 LQKENI. V was shortened by 2 bases and J by 2 bases, with 15 bases between the two germline ends. The sequencing sample was made of peripheral blood. The TCR originated in a man younger than 45 with COVID-19, enrolled during active disease. This chain uses TRBV18 with TRBJ1-2; D perhaps matches TRBD1 (5 bases). The CDR3 loop reads CASSPSPGQLNYGYTF. CDR3 DNA: TGTGCCAGCTCACCAAGTCCCGGACAATTAAACTATGGCTACACCTTC. Full variable domain (remainder filled in from reference TRBV18 and TRBJ1-2): NAGVMQNPRHLVRRRGQEARLRCSPMKGHSHVYWYRQLPEEGLKFMVYLQKENIIDESGMPKERFSAEFPKEGPSILRIQQVVRGDSAAYFCASSPSPGQLNYGYTFGSGTRLTVV.